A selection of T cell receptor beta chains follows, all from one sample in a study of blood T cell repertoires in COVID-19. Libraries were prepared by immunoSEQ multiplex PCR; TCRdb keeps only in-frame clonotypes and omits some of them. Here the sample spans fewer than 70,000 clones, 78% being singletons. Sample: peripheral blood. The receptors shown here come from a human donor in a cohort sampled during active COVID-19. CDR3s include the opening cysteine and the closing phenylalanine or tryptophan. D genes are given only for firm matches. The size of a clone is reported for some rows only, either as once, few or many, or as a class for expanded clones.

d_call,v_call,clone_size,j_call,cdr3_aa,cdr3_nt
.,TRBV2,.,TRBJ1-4,CASIRGVWEKLFF,TGTGCCAGCATCCGGGGGGTATGGGAAAAACTGTTTTTT
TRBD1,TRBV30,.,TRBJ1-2,CAGDRGNGYTF,TGTGCCGGGGACAGGGGTAATGGCTACACCTTC
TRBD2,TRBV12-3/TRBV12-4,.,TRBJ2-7,CASSNGRFYEQYF,TGTGCCAGCAGTAACGGGAGGTTCTACGAGCAGTACTTC
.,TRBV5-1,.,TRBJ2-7,CASSRLRQDGEQYF,TGCGCCAGCAGCCGGTTGAGACAGGACGGGGAGCAGTACTTC
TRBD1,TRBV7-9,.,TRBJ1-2,CASSTRQGQYYGYTF,TGTGCCAGCAGCACCCGACAGGGGCAGTACTATGGCTACACCTTC
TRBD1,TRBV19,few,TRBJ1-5,CASSPGQRSNQPQHF,TGTGCCAGTAGTCCGGGACAGAGAAGCAATCAGCCCCAGCATTTT
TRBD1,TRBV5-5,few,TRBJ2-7,CASSSTGIHGYEQYF,TGTGCCAGCAGCTCGACAGGGATCCATGGCTACGAGCAGTACTTC
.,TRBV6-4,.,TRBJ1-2,CASRRFAGEAFGYTF,TGTGCCAGCAGGCGCTTTGCCGGGGAGGCTTTTGGCTACACCTTC
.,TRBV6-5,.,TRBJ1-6,CASRKDRAYNSPLHF,TGTGCCAGCAGGAAGGACAGAGCCTATAATTCACCCCTCCACTTT
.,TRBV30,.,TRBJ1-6,CAWSVYPGLDSPLHF,TGTGCCTGGAGTGTATACCCAGGGCTGGATTCACCCCTCCACTTT
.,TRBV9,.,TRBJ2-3,CASPKPRGNTDTQYF,TGTGCCAGCCCTAAACCCCGGGGTAACACAGATACGCAGTATTTT
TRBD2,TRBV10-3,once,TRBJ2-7,CAISTSGASYEQYF,TGTGCCATCAGCACTAGCGGGGCCTCCTACGAGCAGTACTTC
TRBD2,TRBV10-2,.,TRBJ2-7,CATRGLTSGDGEQYF,TGCGCCACACGGGGCCTGACTAGCGGGGACGGCGAGCAGTACTTC
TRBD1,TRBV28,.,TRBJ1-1,CASSIQGAFGNTEAFF,TGTGCCAGCAGCATACAGGGGGCTTTCGGGAACACTGAAGCTTTCTTT
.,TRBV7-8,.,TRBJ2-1,CASSPIPNEQFF,TGTGCCAGCAGCCCAATTCCCAATGAGCAGTTCTTC
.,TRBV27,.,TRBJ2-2,CASSPTRQLLGELFF,TGTGCCAGCAGTCCCACCCGACAGTTGCTCGGGGAGCTGTTTTTT
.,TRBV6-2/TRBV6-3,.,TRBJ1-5,CASSSKSGYNQPQHF,TGTGCCAGCAGCTCCAAGAGCGGGTACAATCAGCCCCAGCATTTT
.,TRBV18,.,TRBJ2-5,CASSPHTTGRETQYF,TGTGCCAGCTCACCACATACTACAGGGCGGGAGACCCAGTACTTC
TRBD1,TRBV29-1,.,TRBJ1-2,CSVEVDRAYGYTF,TGCAGCGTTGAAGTGGACAGGGCCTATGGCTACACCTTC
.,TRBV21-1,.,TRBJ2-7,CASSTHPHDRALTYEQYF,TGTGCCAGCAGCACTCATCCCCATGACAGGGCACTCACCTACGAGCAGTACTTC
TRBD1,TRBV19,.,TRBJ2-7,CASSKTGSPYEQYF,TGTGCCAGTAGTAAGACAGGGTCGCCCTACGAGCAGTACTTC
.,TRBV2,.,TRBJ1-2,CASSEGWAGGYGYTF,TGTGCCAGCAGTGAAGGCTGGGCTGGAGGCTATGGCTACACCTTC
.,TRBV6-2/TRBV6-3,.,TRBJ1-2,CASSSWTVNYGYTF,TGTGCCAGCAGTTCGTGGACTGTTAACTATGGCTACACCTTC
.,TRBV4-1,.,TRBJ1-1,CASSQDPSAAGTEAFF,TGCGCCAGCAGCCAAGATCCCTCGGCTGCGGGGACTGAAGCTTTCTTT
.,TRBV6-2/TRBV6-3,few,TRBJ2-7,CASSSTGLVYEQYF,TGTGCCAGCAGTTCGACAGGTTTGGTGTACGAGCAGTACTTC
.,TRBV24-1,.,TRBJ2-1,CAKRQQQFF,TGTGCCAAAAGACAGCAGCAGTTCTTC
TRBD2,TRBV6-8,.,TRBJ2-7,CASSNSSGISYEQYF,TGTGCCAGCAGTAATTCTAGCGGGATCTCCTACGAGCAGTACTTC
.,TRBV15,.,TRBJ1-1,CATSRDEGSMNTEAFF,TGTGCCACCAGCAGAGATGAGGGAAGTATGAACACTGAAGCTTTCTTT
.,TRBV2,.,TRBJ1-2,CASSEVQGSNYGYTF,TGTGCCAGCAGTGAAGTCCAGGGTTCCAACTATGGCTACACCTTC
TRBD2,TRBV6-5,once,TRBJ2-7,CASTVWAGAYEQYF,TGTGCCAGCACCGTTTGGGCGGGGGCCTACGAGCAGTACTTC
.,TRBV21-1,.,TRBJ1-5,CASAKTGHQPQHF,TGTGCCAGCGCGAAGACAGGGCATCAGCCCCAGCATTTT
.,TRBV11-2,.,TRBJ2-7,CASSLDLSRAYEQYF,TGTGCCAGCAGCTTAGATCTCTCGAGAGCCTACGAGCAGTACTTC
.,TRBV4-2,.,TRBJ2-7,CASSPRGDPSYEQYF,TGTGCCAGCAGCCCGCGGGGAGACCCCTCCTACGAGCAGTACTTC
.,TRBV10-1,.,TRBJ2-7,CASSDRGGDEQYF,TGCGCCAGCAGTGACCGTGGGGGCGACGAGCAGTACTTC
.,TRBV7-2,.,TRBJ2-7,CASSLRRGGSEQYF,TGTGCCAGCAGCTTGAGGCGGGGCGGTTCCGAGCAGTACTTC
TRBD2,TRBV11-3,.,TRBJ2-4,CASSRGGAGTKNIQYF,TGTGCCAGCAGTAGGGGAGGGGCCGGAACCAAAAACATTCAGTACTTC
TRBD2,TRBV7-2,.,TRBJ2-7,CASSLVAGAGLAGPHEQYF,TGTGCCAGCAGCTTAGTTGCGGGCGCCGGCCTAGCGGGTCCCCACGAGCAGTACTTC
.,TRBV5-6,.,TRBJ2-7,CASSKSGFSYEQYF,TGTGCCAGCAGCAAGAGCGGGTTTTCCTACGAGCAGTACTTC
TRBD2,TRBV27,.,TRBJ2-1,CADGTSGINEQFF,TGTGCCGACGGGACTAGCGGGATTAATGAGCAGTTCTTC
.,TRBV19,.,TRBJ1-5,CASSIPLGGSRNQPQHF,TGTGCCAGTAGTATACCCTTGGGGGGTTCCCGCAATCAGCCCCAGCATTTT
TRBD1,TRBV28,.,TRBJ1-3,CASSFGRGPGNTIYF,TGTGCCAGCAGTTTTGGCAGGGGGCCTGGAAACACCATATATTTT
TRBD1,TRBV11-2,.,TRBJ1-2,CASSSSRWGDRGYGYTF,TGTGCCAGCAGCTCCAGCCGGTGGGGGGACAGGGGCTATGGCTACACCTTC
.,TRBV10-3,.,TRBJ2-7,CAISNTMGPSYEQYF,TGTGCCATCAGCAATACAATGGGGCCCTCCTACGAGCAGTACTTC